A single sample is the source of the 9 T cell receptor beta chains below, sequenced in a study of shared clonotypes between healthy human individuals. As defined, naive CD8 cells were CD45RO-negative and positively selected for CCR7, with terminally differentiated effector memory CD45RA+ cells excluded. Here immunoSEQ multiplex PCR was the method, and the copy in TCRdb shows in-frame clones only, minus some. In the table there are some 1,900,000 clones, approximately 95% of which are singletons. The source material was naive CD8+ T cells sorted from blood. Receptors were obtained from a man younger than 30 in good health.

The chain links TRBV6-5 to TRBJ1-2; D not resolved. The CDR3 length is 15 residues. Trimming removed 0 bases at V and 3 bases at J, with 11 bases between. Looked up from germline, CDR1 is MNHEY and CDR2 is SVGAGI. CDR3 DNA sequence: TGTGCCAGCAGTTACTCGAAGAGACCATACTATGGCTACACCTTC. Translated, it gives CASSYSKRPYYGYTF.

V is TRBV2 and J is TRBJ1-2; TRBD1 might be the D (6 bases). CDR3 length equals 16 residues. Germline V gene data show CDR1 as SNHLY and CDR2 as FYNNEI. V lost 3 bases and J lost 2, with 16 bases in between. DNA of the CDR3: TGTGCCAGCAGTGATCCTCTGACAGGACGAAACTATGGCTACACCTTC. Protein: CASSDPLTGRNYGYTF. Full variable domain (rest looked up from reference TRBV2 and TRBJ1-2): EPEVTQTPSHQVTQMGQEVILRCVPISNHLYFYWYRQILGQKVEFLVSFYNNEISEKSEIFDDQFSVERPDGSNFTLKIRSTKLEDSAMYFCASSDPLTGRNYGYTFGSGTRLTVV.

V gene TRBV27 combines with J gene TRBJ2-6; TRBD1 is a possible D gene (5 bases). Germline V gene data show CDR1 as MNHEY and CDR2 as SMNVEV (reference sequence). The V and J ends lost 5 bases and 0 bases respectively, with 11 bases between them. The CDR3 is 16 residues long. This CDR3 reads CASSPGPYSGANVLTF. CDR3 in DNA: TGTGCCAGCAGTCCAGGGCCGTACTCTGGGGCCAACGTCCTGACTTTC. The whole variable domain, remainder taken from reference TRBV27 and TRBJ2-6, is EAQVTQNPRYLITVTGKKLTVTCSQNMNHEYMSWYRQDPGLGLRQIYYSMNVEVTDKGDVPEGYKVSRKEKRNFPLILESPSPNQTSLYFCASSPGPYSGANVLTFGAGSRLTVL.

The chain uses TRBV5-1 and TRBJ2-7; TRBD2 matches 9 bases. The CDR3 covers 15 residues. Trimming removed 2 bases from V and 3 bases from J; junction bases left unmatched: 6. CDR1 and CDR2 (germline): SGHRS, YFSETQ. The CDR3 nucleotides read TGCGCCAGCAGCTTCGGAGCGGGAGGAGACTACGAGCAGTACTTC. It translates to CASSFGAGGDYEQYF. Complete variable domain (other parts from reference TRBV5-1 and TRBJ2-7): KAGVTQTPRYLIKTRGQQVTLSCSPISGHRSVSWYQQTPGQGLQFLFEYFSETQRNKGNFPGRFSGRQFSNSRSEMNVSTLELGDSALYLCASSFGAGGDYEQYFGPGTRLTVT.

The chain employs TRBV4-3 and TRBJ2-2; D gene ambiguous. Germline V CDR1 and CDR2: LGHNA, YSLEER. V lost 0 bases to trimming and J lost 6 bases, with 11 bases between them. CDR3 length equals 15 residues. The CDR3 here is CASSQDLSTAGELFF. Here the CDR3 DNA reads TGCGCCAGCAGCCAAGACCTGAGCACTGCCGGGGAGCTGTTTTTT.

This rearrangement joins TRBV27 to TRBJ2-7; D remains ambiguous. The CDR3 spans 12 residues. Germline loops: CDR1 MNHEY, CDR2 SMNVEV (reference sequence). The germline V and J ends were trimmed by 7 bases and 5 bases, with 12 bases remaining between them. CDR3 region: CASMSVADEQYF. CDR3 DNA sequence: TGTGCCAGCATGTCGGTCGCAGACGAGCAGTACTTC.

With regard to this clone: This sample includes further DNA sequences coding for the same CDR3. V usage is TRBV7-8 and J usage is TRBJ1-5, with D tentatively TRBD1 (6 bases). V was trimmed by 4 bases and J by 4 bases, leaving 11 bases between them. CDR1 and CDR2 from the germline V gene are SGHVS and FQNEAQ. This CDR3 is 14 amino acids long. CDR3 amino acids: CASSSGVGNQPQHF. The CDR3 DNA reads TGTGCCAGCAGCTCAGGGGTTGGGAATCAGCCCCAGCATTTT.

The chain employs TRBV6-1 and TRBJ2-1; maybe TRBD1 (5 bases). Deletions cut 6 bases from V and 6 bases from J, with 12 bases between. This CDR3 comprises 13 residues. In germline, CDR1 is MNHNS, CDR2 SASEGT. The CDR3 reads CASRQGWVNEQFF. CDR3 in DNA: TGTGCCAGCAGGCAGGGTTGGGTCAATGAGCAGTTCTTC.

This rearrangement joins TRBV29-1 to TRBJ2-5, with 9 nucleotides matching TRBD2. The ends lost 8 bases at V and 1 base at J; junction bases unmatched: 11. The CDR3 length is 15 residues. The germline CDR1 and CDR2 sequences are SQVTM and ANQGSEA. The CDR3 sequence: CSMDLAGDSQETQYF. The CDR3 DNA reads TGCAGCATGGACTTAGCGGGAGACTCCCAAGAGACCCAGTACTTC.